The sequence of this T cell receptor (beta chain) was determined in a study of T cell repertoires in cytomegalovirus infection (dated by TCRdb to between 2019 and 2020). Context from the whole study: Alongside well-studied HLA-B-restricted epitopes, the peptide stimulations were aimed at recently identified HLA-C-restricted CMV epitopes, whose presentation resists viral immunomodulation. Donor HLA type was relevant to the analysis, as public TCR beta signatures indicated carriage of CMV infection together with the matching HLA type. Study-wide findings and limitations: The ex vivo response was dominated by HLA-C-restricted CMV-specific TCR beta clonotypes, which also provided the single most frequent clonotype in two of eight donors. Cumulative frequency of public TCR beta family members discriminated carriers of CMV infection plus the relevant HLA type in this cohort and an independent 352-donor cohort.

What this sample's treatment or condition label stands for: in vitro stimulation with specific CMV peptide epitopes to enrich CMV-specific T cells. A note on this clonotype: Its antigen is unknown. No much larger clonotype is one base removed from it; base qualities were not supplied.

These reads were obtained on an Illumina HiSeq 1500. TCRdb reworked the public reads: Q25 trimming with fastp, MiXCR clone assembly, productive beta chains retained. CDR3 protein sequences are deduplicated, and each keeps its most common genes and DNA. The sample table lists some 940,000 distinct CDR3 sequences, approximately 33% of them with a count of one. The ten largest make up around an eighth of the sample. The material was cultured CD8+ T cells from PBMCs, obtained from culture after CMV antigen stimulation. This clonotype was obtained from a human donor in good health (CMV status not recorded). Some clones in this sample may be carry-over from other donors' samples.

The CDR3: CSAWDGAAQYF. At the DNA level, the sequence is TGCAGTGCTTGGGATGGGGCGGCGCAGTATTTT. The V and J genes are TRBV20-1 and TRBJ2-3; TRBD1 is possibly the D segment (5 matching bases). V was cut back by 5 bases and J by 10 bases, leaving a gap of 13 bases between them. The germline V gene encodes CDR1 DFQATT and CDR2 SNEGSKA (reference sequence). From its cysteine to its phenylalanine, the CDR3 spans 11 amino acids. Left in the record is the CDR3 DNA by itself, 33 bases read in frame from the first base.